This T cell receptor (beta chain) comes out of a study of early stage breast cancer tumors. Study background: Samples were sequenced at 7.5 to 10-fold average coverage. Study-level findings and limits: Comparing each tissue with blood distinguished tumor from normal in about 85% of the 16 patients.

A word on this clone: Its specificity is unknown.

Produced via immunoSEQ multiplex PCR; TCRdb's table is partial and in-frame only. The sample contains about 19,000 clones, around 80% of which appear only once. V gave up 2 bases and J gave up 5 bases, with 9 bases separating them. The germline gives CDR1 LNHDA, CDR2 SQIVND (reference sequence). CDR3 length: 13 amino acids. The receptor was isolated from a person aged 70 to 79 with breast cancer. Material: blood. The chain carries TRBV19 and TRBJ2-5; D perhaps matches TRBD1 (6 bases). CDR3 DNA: TGTGCCAGTAGTATACGCCAGGGGGAGACCCAGTACTTC. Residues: CASSIRQGETQYF.